These 16 T cell receptor beta chains were all obtained from the same sample, sequenced in a study of blood T cell repertoires in COVID-19. Some clones are missing from TCRdb's copy, which holds only in-frame ones; the method was immunoSEQ multiplex PCR. The profile shows roughly 230,000 clones, approximately 83% of them singletons. Sequences were obtained from peripheral blood. Source of these receptors: a man aged 35 to 55 with acute or convalescent COVID-19.

This clone has a single count. Additional DNA sequences in this sample encode the identical CDR3. V gene TRBV11-2 combines with J gene TRBJ2-5; 7 bases are a match to TRBD2. This CDR3 contains 14 residues. With 0 bases clipped from V and 4 bases from J, the junction kept 2 bases outside the gene matches. Germline CDR1 and CDR2: SGHAT and FQNNGV. CDR3 sequence reads: CASSLDPGGETQYF. The CDR3 DNA sequence: TGTGCCAGCAGCTTAGACCCGGGAGGAGAGACCCAGTACTTC.

The V call is TRBV5-4, the J call TRBJ2-3; 8 nucleotides agree with TRBD2. V shed 4 bases, J shed 2 bases, and the junction held 12 bases outside the gene matches. Looked up from germline, CDR1 is SGHNT and CDR2 is YYREEE (reference sequence). There are 17 residues in the CDR3. CDR3 in amino acids: CASSGGLERGITDTQYF. The CDR3 nucleotides are TGTGCCAGCAGCGGCGGCCTGGAGCGGGGGATCACAGATACGCAGTATTTT.

The rearrangement links TRBV6-5 to TRBJ1-4, with 9 bases matching TRBD1. The germline gives CDR1 MNHEY, CDR2 SVGAGI. The V and J ends lost 6 bases and 5 bases, in that order; junction bases with no gene match: 4. CDR3 length equals 14 residues. CDR3: CASSPGQGNEKLFF. The CDR3 nucleotides read TGTGCCAGCAGCCCGGGACAGGGCAATGAAAAACTGTTTTTT.

This clone was detected once. This rearrangement joins TRBV2 to TRBJ2-2, with D possibly matching TRBD1 (5 bases). The ends were cut back, 6 bases at V and 2 bases at J, with 10 bases in the middle. Per the germline V gene, CDR1 is SNHLY and CDR2 is FYNNEI. The CDR3 loop spans 14 amino acids. This chain's CDR3 is CASRQDTNTGELFF. In DNA form, the CDR3 reads TGTGCCAGCAGACAGGACACCAACACCGGGGAGCTGTTTTTT.

V gene TRBV7-2 combines with J gene TRBJ2-7; TRBD2 aligns across 8 bases. CDR3 length: 14 residues. The V and J ends lost 4 bases and 1 base, in that order; junction bases with no gene match: 3. Germline CDR1 is SGHTA and CDR2 is FQGNSA. The CDR3 loop reads CASSSSGLSYEQYF. Here the CDR3 DNA reads TGTGCCAGCAGCTCTAGCGGGCTATCCTACGAGCAGTACTTC.

V usage is TRBV14 and J usage is TRBJ2-7, with 8 positions matching TRBD1. The CDR3 consists of 14 residues. V shed 1 base, J shed 2 bases, and the junction held 1 base outside the gene matches. From germline, CDR1 is SGHDN and CDR2 FVKESK. The CDR3 reads CASSQVTGAYEQYF. For the CDR3, the DNA is TGTGCCAGCAGCCAAGTGACAGGGGCCTACGAGCAGTACTTC.

V usage is TRBV6-4 and J usage is TRBJ1-6, with D tentatively TRBD1 (5 bases). This CDR3 has 14 residues. Between the trimmed V and J ends, which lost 3 bases and 11 bases, there was a span of 14 bases. CDR1 is MRHNA, CDR2 SNTAGT, per germline. This CDR3 reads CASSEAPGLTPLHF. In DNA form, the CDR3 reads TGTGCCAGCAGTGAGGCTCCAGGGCTGACACCCCTCCACTTT.

The rearrangement links TRBV19 to TRBJ1-1; D possibly corresponds to TRBD1 (5 bases). V was shortened by 7 bases and J by 1 base, with 10 bases between the two germline ends. The germline V gene encodes CDR1 LNHDA and CDR2 SQIVND (reference sequence). The CDR3 covers 13 residues. The CDR3: CASTRGQNTEAFF. Written as DNA, the CDR3 is TGTGCCAGTACACGAGGACAGAACACTGAAGCTTTCTTT.

V usage is TRBV5-1 and J usage is TRBJ1-1; unclear D gene. The germline V gene encodes CDR1 SGHRS and CDR2 YFSETQ. CDR3 size: 11 residues. V was pared by 3 bases and J by 4 bases, with 4 bases between. In DNA form, the CDR3 reads TGCGCCAGCAGCTCCAGCACTGAAGCTTTCTTT. It is translated as CASSSSTEAFF.

The V and J genes are TRBV18 and TRBJ2-7; D unresolved. V was clipped by 1 base and J by 2 bases, with 6 bases between them. Germline loops: CDR1 KGHSH, CDR2 LQKENI. The CDR3 loop spans 13 amino acids. The CDR3 here is CASSPLPAYEQYF. CDR3 nucleotide sequence: TGTGCCAGCTCACCACTGCCAGCCTACGAGCAGTACTTC. The whole variable domain, remainder taken from reference TRBV18 and TRBJ2-7, is NAGVMQNPRHLVRRRGQEARLRCSPMKGHSHVYWYRQLPEEGLKFMVYLQKENIIDESGMPKERFSAEFPKEGPSILRIQQVVRGDSAAYFCASSPLPAYEQYFGPGTRLTVT.

This chain links TRBV12-3 or TRBV12-4 with TRBJ1-2, with D possibly being TRBD1 (5 bases). The CDR3 totals 13 residues. Deletions cut 2 bases from V and 3 bases from J, with 7 bases between. The CDR3 region has the DNA TGTGCCAGCAGTTTACTGACAGACTATGGCTACACCTTC. Encoded protein: CASSLLTDYGYTF.

The V and J genes are TRBV7-9 and TRBJ1-1; D gene ambiguous. CDR3 length equals 12 residues. V was shortened by 7 bases and J by 1 base, with 7 bases between the two germline ends. Germline V gives CDR1 SEHNR, CDR2 FQNEAQ (reference sequence). In DNA, the CDR3 is TGTGCCAGCACCTCCCGGAACACTGAAGCTTTCTTT. This codes for CASTSRNTEAFF.

The chain combines TRBV19 with TRBJ1-5; D is undetermined. Trimming stripped 4 bases from V and 1 base from J, with 8 bases between. There are 14 residues in the CDR3. The germline V gene encodes CDR1 LNHDA and CDR2 SQIVND (reference sequence). DNA of the CDR3: TGTGCCAGTAGTAAACAGATGAGCAATCAGCCCCAGCATTTT. Amino acids: CASSKQMSNQPQHF.

The gene calls are TRBV5-6 and TRBJ1-3; D not certain. V lost 0 bases to trimming and J lost 0 bases, with 7 bases between them. Per the germline V gene, CDR1 is SGHDT and CDR2 is YYEEEE. The CDR3 runs 15 residues. The DNA of the CDR3 is TGTGCCAGCAGCTTGGATCCGGTCTCTGGAAACACCATATATTTT. Amino acids: CASSLDPVSGNTIYF.

The J gene is TRBJ1-5, the V gene TRBV3-1 (or the pseudogene TRBV3-2); 8 bases agree with TRBD1. The CDR3 contains 15 residues. V lost 1 base and J lost 10; bases outside the gene matches: 9. The germline CDR1 and CDR2 sequences are LGHDT and YNNKEL (reference sequence). This CDR3 reads CASSQGQGSISPQHF. CDR3 DNA: TGTGCCAGCAGCCAAGGACAGGGGTCAATCAGCCCCCAGCATTTT.

The chain joins TRBV6-5 to TRBJ1-3; D is undetermined. The V gene lost 7 bases and the J gene lost 4 bases, with 14 bases spanning the gap. Per the germline V gene, CDR1 is MNHEY and CDR2 is SVGAGI. The CDR3 length is 14 residues. The CDR3: CASTFGATGNTIYF. The CDR3 region has the DNA TGTGCCAGCACTTTTGGAGCTACGGGAAACACCATATATTTT.